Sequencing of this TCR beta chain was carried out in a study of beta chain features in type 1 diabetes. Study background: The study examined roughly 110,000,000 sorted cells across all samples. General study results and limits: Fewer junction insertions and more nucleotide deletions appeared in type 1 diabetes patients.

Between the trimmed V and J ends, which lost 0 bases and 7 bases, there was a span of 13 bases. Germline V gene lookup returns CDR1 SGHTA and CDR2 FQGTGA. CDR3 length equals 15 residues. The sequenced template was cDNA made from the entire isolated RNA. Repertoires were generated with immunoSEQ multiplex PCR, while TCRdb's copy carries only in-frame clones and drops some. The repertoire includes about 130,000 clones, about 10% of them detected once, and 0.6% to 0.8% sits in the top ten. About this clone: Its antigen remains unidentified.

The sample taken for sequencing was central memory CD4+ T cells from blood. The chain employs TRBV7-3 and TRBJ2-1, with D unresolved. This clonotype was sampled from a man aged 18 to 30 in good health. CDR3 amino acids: CASSLTRSVQNEQFF. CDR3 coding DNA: TGTGCCAGCAGCTTAACTCGATCGGTGCAAAATGAGCAGTTCTTC.